This TCR beta chain was sequenced for a study of Graves' ophthalmopathy and Graves' hyperthyroidism. Each donor who had ophthalmopathy showed moderate-to-severe activity, a CAS of ≥3, a NOSPECS of ≥4, and a duration under 3 months. This clonotype was seen a handful of times. RNA transcripts were the template, and TCR beta CDR3 regions were amplified from them. The workflow started with a first-round RT-PCR run with HTBI primers and then moved on to a second-round multiplex PCR. Via MiXCR, TCRdb re-called the multiplex PCR reads, giving one row per CDR3 protein. The table records approximately 700,000 distinct CDR3 sequences, approximately 39% of them present only once. V dropped 0 bases and J dropped 5 bases, with 8 bases sitting between them. The CDR3 spans 13 residues. CDR1 and CDR2 (germline): MGHRA, YSYEKL.

The V gene is TRBV4-1, the J gene TRBJ2-7; no clear D gene. Sequenced sample: peripheral blood. The clonotype comes from an adult man with Graves' ophthalmopathy. The CDR3 sequence: CASSQERFNEQYF. The CDR3 nucleotides are TGCGCCAGCAGCCAAGAGAGGTTCAACGAGCAGTACTTC.